Listed below are T cell receptor beta chains from one sample, sequenced in a study of T-cell memory formation after mild COVID-19. TCRdb reprocessed the 5' RACE reads via MiXCR and lists one record per CDR3 protein. The sample yields roughly 110,000 distinct CDR3 sequences, about a fifth seen once. Sequenced: PBMCs or a T cell subset sorted from them (not recorded which). The receptors were gathered from a young man who had mild COVID-19 (a few samples of this study predate the infection). Cell type and time point are not known. Each CDR3 is given with its conserved first and last residue. Fields, in order: D gene, V gene, clone size, J gene, CDR3 protein, CDR3 DNA. A D gene is named only where the DNA matches it firmly. Clone size is not always given. Where it is, it says once, few, many or a class for expanded clones.

>TRBD1|TRBV28|NA|TRBJ1-3
CASSLRDSAGNTIYF
TGTGCCAGCAGTTTACGGGACAGCGCTGGAAACACCATATATTTT
>NA|TRBV10-3|NA|TRBJ1-1
CAISERLNTEAFF
TGTGCCATCAGTGAGCGACTGAACACTGAAGCTTTCTTT
>NA|TRBV12-3/TRBV12-4|NA|TRBJ1-3
CASTLFLYRVGSGNTIYF
TGTGCCAGCACCCTCTTTCTTTACAGGGTGGGCTCTGGAAACACCATATATTTT
>TRBD2|TRBV6-5|few|TRBJ2-2
CASSYGGGTGELFF
TGTGCCAGCAGTTACGGGGGGGGTACCGGGGAGCTGTTTTTT
>NA|TRBV29-1|NA|TRBJ1-1
CSAPGTNTEAFF
TGCAGCGCCCCAGGTACGAACACTGAAGCTTTCTTT
>TRBD1|TRBV29-1|few|TRBJ1-1
CSVPTGGYEAFF
TGCAGCGTTCCGACAGGGGGCTATGAAGCTTTCTTT
>NA|TRBV23-1|medium-sized|TRBJ2-7
CASSQSGYEQYF
TGCGCCAGCAGTCAATCAGGGTACGAGCAGTACTTC
>NA|TRBV20-1|NA|TRBJ2-5
CSARAPRLVKETQYF
TGCAGTGCTAGAGCCCCGAGACTAGTTAAAGAGACCCAGTACTTC
>NA|TRBV20-1|few|TRBJ1-5
CSADQQGGFQPQHF
TGCAGTGCAGATCAACAGGGAGGTTTTCAGCCCCAGCATTTT
>NA|TRBV4-3|NA|TRBJ2-2
CASSQVPGEKVATGELFF
TGCGCCAGCAGCCAAGTGCCCGGGGAAAAGGTTGCGACCGGGGAGCTGTTTTTT
>NA|TRBV6-6|few|TRBJ1-1
CASSLTANTEAFF
TGTGCCAGCTCCCTAACAGCTAACACTGAAGCTTTCTTT
>NA|TRBV6-5|NA|TRBJ1-1
CATTTGQRAEAFF
TGTGCCACGACGACAGGCCAAAGGGCTGAAGCTTTCTTT
>NA|TRBV18|NA|TRBJ2-7
CASSPGGVEYF
TGTGCCAGCTCACCAGGGGGTGTCGAGTACTTC
>NA|TRBV10-3|few|TRBJ1-2
CAISGPGSGYGYTF
TGTGCCATCAGTGGCCCGGGGAGCGGCTATGGCTACACCTTC
>NA|TRBV4-2|NA|TRBJ1-2
CASSQSGGYTF
TGTGCCAGCAGCCAATCAGGTGGCTACACCTTC
>NA|TRBV15|NA|TRBJ2-5
CATSRDGAGETQYF
TGTGCCACCAGCAGAGATGGGGCCGGAGAGACCCAGTACTTC
>TRBD1|TRBV27|NA|TRBJ1-2
CASSPQGVAGYTF
TGTGCCAGCAGTCCACAGGGGGTAGCTGGCTACACCTTC
>NA|TRBV20-1|NA|TRBJ1-1
CSARDTPEAFF
TGCAGTGCTAGAGATACCCCTGAAGCTTTCTTT
>NA|TRBV7-2|NA|TRBJ1-3
CASSLGAYSPGNTIYF
TGTGCCAGCAGCTTAGGGGCCTACTCCCCTGGAAACACCATATATTTT
>TRBD1|TRBV5-1|NA|TRBJ2-7
CASSLWGTGDSYEQYF
TGCGCCAGCAGCTTGTGGGGGACAGGGGATTCCTACGAGCAGTACTTC
>TRBD1|TRBV24-1|few|TRBJ2-3
CATSAGQGKDTQYF
TGTGCCACCAGTGCGGGACAGGGCAAAGATACGCAGTATTTT
>NA|TRBV4-1|NA|TRBJ2-1
CASSPLAYNEQFF
TGCGCCAGCAGCCCCTTGGCCTACAATGAGCAGTTCTTC
>NA|TRBV7-9|NA|TRBJ2-5
CASSSWERQETQYF
TGTGCCAGCAGCTCCTGGGAGCGCCAAGAGACCCAGTACTTC
>NA|TRBV27|few|TRBJ1-5
CASSLGGAAQPQHF
TGTGCCAGCAGTTTGGGGGGGGCGGCACAGCCCCAGCATTTT
>TRBD1|TRBV5-4|few|TRBJ1-2
CASSSSPGQGIYGYTF
TGTGCCAGCAGCTCAAGCCCGGGACAGGGGATCTATGGCTACACCTTC
>TRBD2|TRBV5-6|many|TRBJ2-3
CASSLAVAGVSDTQYF
TGTGCCAGCAGCTTGGCGGTAGCGGGGGTGTCAGATACGCAGTATTTT
>TRBD1|TRBV4-1|few|TRBJ1-1
CASSQHGTGGGTEAFF
TGCGCCAGCAGCCAACATGGGACAGGGGGCGGCACTGAAGCTTTCTTT
>NA|TRBV12-3/TRBV12-4|few|TRBJ1-2
CASTPGGKYGYTF
TGTGCCAGCACCCCAGGCGGGAAGTATGGCTACACCTTC
>NA|TRBV6-2/TRBV6-3|few|TRBJ1-1
CASSPFSGMNTEAFF
TGTGCCAGCAGTCCCTTCTCGGGGATGAACACTGAAGCTTTCTTT
>TRBD1|TRBV4-2|many|TRBJ1-1
CASSQGAQGAAEAFF
TGTGCCAGCAGCCAAGGCGCACAGGGGGCGGCTGAAGCTTTCTTT
>TRBD2|TRBV7-3|few|TRBJ2-3
CASSVGLAGPTDTQYF
TGTGCCAGCAGCGTAGGACTAGCGGGGCCCACAGATACGCAGTATTTT
>NA|TRBV4-1|few|TRBJ2-2
CASSPLGQSTGELFF
TGCGCCAGCAGCCCTTTGGGGCAGTCGACCGGGGAGCTGTTTTTT
>NA|TRBV18|NA|TRBJ1-1
CASSTGSGTEAFF
TGTGCCAGCTCAACGGGGTCGGGGACTGAAGCTTTCTTT
>NA|TRBV11-2|NA|TRBJ2-5
CASSPRGRVQETQYF
TGTGCCAGCAGCCCTCGCGGGCGGGTTCAAGAGACCCAGTACTTC
>NA|TRBV4-3|few|TRBJ2-7
CASSQAGDSSYEQYF
TGCGCCAGCAGCCAAGCGGGGGACAGTTCCTACGAGCAGTACTTC
>NA|TRBV18|NA|TRBJ2-7
CASSPQGSAYEQYF
TGTGCCAGCTCACCACAGGGGTCTGCCTACGAGCAGTACTTC
>TRBD1|TRBV6-1|NA|TRBJ2-5
CASSEDRDQETQYF
TGTGCCAGCAGTGAGGACAGGGACCAAGAGACCCAGTACTTC
>TRBD2|TRBV11-2|few|TRBJ2-5
CASSPRSGGLQETQYF
TGTGCCAGCAGCCCCCGGAGCGGGGGCCTCCAAGAGACCCAGTACTTC
>TRBD1|TRBV10-2|NA|TRBJ1-2
CASSVDRVGYGYTF
TGCGCCAGCAGTGTTGACAGGGTTGGCTATGGCTACACCTTC
>NA|TRBV10-3|few|TRBJ2-2
CAISEPWADTGELFF
TGTGCCATCAGTGAGCCGTGGGCCGACACCGGGGAGCTGTTTTTT
>NA|TRBV3-1|many|TRBJ2-3
CASSPGDTQYF
TGTGCCAGCAGTCCCGGAGATACGCAGTATTTT
>TRBD1|TRBV5-1|NA|TRBJ2-5
CASSPITWDREETQYF
TGCGCCAGCAGCCCAATCACGTGGGACAGGGAAGAGACCCAGTACTTC
>NA|TRBV29-1|few|TRBJ2-2
CSVEGTAGVRSGELFF
TGCAGCGTTGAGGGTACCGCAGGGGTACGGTCCGGGGAGCTGTTTTTT
>NA|TRBV5-1|NA|TRBJ2-2
CASSLAGGYTGELFF
TGCGCCAGCAGCTTGGCCGGGGGTTACACCGGGGAGCTGTTTTTT
>NA|TRBV27|NA|TRBJ2-1
CASMTGLYNEQFF
TGTGCCAGCATGACAGGATTGTACAATGAGCAGTTCTTC
>TRBD1|TRBV14|few|TRBJ2-1
CASSRGQGIGDEQFF
TGTGCCAGCAGCCGTGGACAGGGGATCGGGGATGAGCAGTTCTTC
>NA|TRBV4-3|NA|TRBJ1-3
CASSRRHAGNTIYF
TGCGCCAGCAGCCGCCGACACGCTGGAAACACCATATATTTT
>NA|TRBV12-3/TRBV12-4|NA|TRBJ2-5
CASSPPEDRQETQYF
TGTGCCAGCAGCCCCCCCGAGGACAGACAAGAGACCCAGTACTTC
>NA|TRBV4-3|NA|TRBJ1-1
CASSPAGGGTEAFF
TGCGCCAGCAGCCCGGCCGGGGGAGGGACTGAAGCTTTCTTT
>NA|TRBV4-1|NA|TRBJ2-7
CASSQEMFGLDEQYF
TGCGCCAGCAGCCAAGAGATGTTCGGACTTGACGAGCAGTACTTC
>TRBD2|TRBV28|NA|TRBJ2-3
CASSLPSGGGTDTQYF
TGTGCCAGCAGTTTACCTAGCGGGGGAGGGACAGATACGCAGTATTTT
>NA|TRBV28|many|TRBJ2-6
CASSGGVSGANVLTF
TGTGCCAGCAGTGGAGGTGTATCTGGGGCCAACGTCCTGACTTTC
>NA|TRBV30|few|TRBJ2-4
CAWVGAKNIQYF
TGTGCCTGGGTCGGGGCCAAAAACATTCAGTACTTC
>NA|TRBV7-9|NA|TRBJ2-6
CASLGTSGANVLTF
TGTGCTTCCTTAGGGACCTCTGGGGCCAACGTCCTGACTTTC
>NA|TRBV27|NA|TRBJ1-5
CASSPRVEQPQHF
TGTGCCAGCAGTCCAAGGGTCGAACAGCCCCAGCATTTT
>NA|TRBV4-1|NA|TRBJ1-1
CASSQEVNTEAFF
TGCGCCAGCAGCCAAGAGGTGAACACTGAAGCTTTCTTT
>TRBD1|TRBV7-2|NA|TRBJ1-1
CASSWTGLEAFF
TGTGCCAGCAGTTGGACAGGGCTGGAAGCTTTCTTT
>TRBD2|TRBV4-1|NA|TRBJ2-1
CASSQGLAGGLDNEQFF
TGCGCCAGCAGCCAAGGCCTAGCGGGGGGCCTAGACAATGAGCAGTTCTTC
>TRBD2|TRBV6-2/TRBV6-3|few|TRBJ2-3
CASSTPLTSGSTDTQYF
TGTGCCAGCAGTACCCCCCTGACTAGCGGTAGCACAGATACGCAGTATTTT
>TRBD1|TRBV9|few|TRBJ2-2
CASSAKDRGLPGELFF
TGTGCCAGCAGCGCCAAGGACAGGGGGCTGCCCGGGGAGCTGTTTTTT